This T cell receptor beta chain was observed in a study of CD8 T cells in ankylosing spondylitis. This clonotype was seen repeatedly, ten times or more. Its antigen remains unknown. The CDR3 runs to 14 residues. Germline CDR1 and CDR2: SGDLS and YYNGEE. Trimming took off 1 base at V and 6 bases at J, with 11 bases between the two ends. Findings of the study overall: There was reportedly significant enrichment of clones that were disease-linked in matched ankylosing spondylitis synovial fluid.

In making TCR beta libraries, quantitative 5'-RACE with molecular barcodes was used. TCRdb independently ran MiXCR on the 5' RACE reads; one entry per CDR3 protein. This sample has roughly 46,000 distinct CDR3 sequences, with more than 3% found just once. The sequenced sample consisted of blood, either unsorted or a sorted T cell fraction (not recorded which). The clonotype comes from a female donor with ankylosing spondylitis or in good health (not recorded which). V usage is TRBV9 and J usage is TRBJ2-1; no reliable D call. The CDR3 DNA sequence: TGTGCCAGCAGCGTACAGTGGGGAAGCAATGAGCAGTTCTTC. As protein: CASSVQWGSNEQFF.